This entry concerns a single T cell receptor (beta chain). Antigen: not known. The data originate from a study of T cell clones after liver transplantation. Overall study: Subjects received no induction therapy and standard immunosuppression until randomization at 12-24 months post-transplant. Study-wide points: A larger donor-reactive than third-party decline suggested partial antigen-specific deletion.

Germline V gene lookup returns CDR1 MNHNS and CDR2 SASEGT. This CDR3 is 15 amino acids long. The germline V and J ends were trimmed by 5 bases and 9 bases, with 20 bases remaining between them. Repertoires were generated with immunoSEQ multiplex PCR, while TCRdb's copy carries only in-frame clones and drops some. The sample records tens of thousands of clones, nearly 95% being singletons. The sequence was obtained from a human patient who received a liver transplant. A share of the T cells may be of graft donor origin. The specimen comprised CD4+ T cells from blood, sampled roughly 26 months after liver transplant. V and J are TRBV6-1 and TRBJ1-5; TRBD1 is a possible D gene (5 bases). DNA of the CDR3: TGTGCCAGCAGTAAATGGGGCCCGCTTGAGAGGCCCCAGCATTTT. Amino acid sequence: CASSKWGPLERPQHF.